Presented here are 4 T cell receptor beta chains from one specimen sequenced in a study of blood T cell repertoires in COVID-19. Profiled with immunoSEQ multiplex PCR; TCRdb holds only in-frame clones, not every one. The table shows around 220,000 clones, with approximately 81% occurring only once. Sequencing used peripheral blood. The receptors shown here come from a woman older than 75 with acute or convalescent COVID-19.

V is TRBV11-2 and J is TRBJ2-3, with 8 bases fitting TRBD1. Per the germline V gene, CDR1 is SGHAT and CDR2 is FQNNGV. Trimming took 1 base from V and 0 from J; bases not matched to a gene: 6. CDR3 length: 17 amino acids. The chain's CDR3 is CASSLVGTGLSTDTQYF. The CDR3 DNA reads TGTGCCAGCAGCTTAGTTGGGACAGGCCTTAGCACAGATACGCAGTATTTT.

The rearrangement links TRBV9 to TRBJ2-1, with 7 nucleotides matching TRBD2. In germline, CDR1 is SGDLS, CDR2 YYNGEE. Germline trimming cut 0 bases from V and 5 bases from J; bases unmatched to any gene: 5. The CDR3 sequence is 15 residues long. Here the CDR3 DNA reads TGTGCCAGCAGCGTAGAGGCTAGCGGACACAATGAGCAGTTCTTC. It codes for CASSVEASGHNEQFF.

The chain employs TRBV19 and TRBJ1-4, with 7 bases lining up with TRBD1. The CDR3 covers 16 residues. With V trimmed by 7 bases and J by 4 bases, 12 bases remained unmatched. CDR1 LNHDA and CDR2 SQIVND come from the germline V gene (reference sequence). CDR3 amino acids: CASKSSQGQFNEKLFF. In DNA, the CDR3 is TGTGCCAGTAAAAGTTCCCAGGGACAGTTTAATGAAAAACTGTTTTTT. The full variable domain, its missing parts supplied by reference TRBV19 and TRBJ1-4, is DGGITQSPKYLFRKEGQNVTLSCEQNLNHDAMYWYRQDPGQGLRLIYYSQIVNDFQKGDIAEGYSVSREKKESFPLTVTSAQKNPTAFYLCASKSSQGQFNEKLFFGSGTQLSVL.

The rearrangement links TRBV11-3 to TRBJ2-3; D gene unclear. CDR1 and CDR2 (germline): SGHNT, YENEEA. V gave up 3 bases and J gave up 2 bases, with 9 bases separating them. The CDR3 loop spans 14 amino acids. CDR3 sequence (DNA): TGTGCCAGCAGCTTCTCCCTTGTCACAGATACGCAGTATTTT. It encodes CASSFSLVTDTQYF.